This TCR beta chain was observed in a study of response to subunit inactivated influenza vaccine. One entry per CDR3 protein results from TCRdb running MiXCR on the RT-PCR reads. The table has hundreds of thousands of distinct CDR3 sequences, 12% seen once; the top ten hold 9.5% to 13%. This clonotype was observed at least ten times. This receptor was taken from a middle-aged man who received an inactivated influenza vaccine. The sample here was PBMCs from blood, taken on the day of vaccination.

CDR3 nucleotides: TGCAGTGCTATCAAACGGGAGGGCTACAATGAGCAGTTCTTC. This encodes CSAIKREGYNEQFF. V and J are TRBV20-1 and TRBJ2-1; TRBD2 matches 8 bases. Germline assignment: CDR1 DFQATT and CDR2 SNEGSKA (reference sequence). Trimming removed 4 bases from V and 3 bases from J; junction bases left unmatched: 5. There are 14 residues in the CDR3.